This T cell receptor (beta chain) originates from a study of OX40 agonist ivuxolimab in advanced cancers. Whole-study context: At 65% to 90% male, the cohort had a mean age of around 56 years, ranging from about 20 to 79. Study observations and caveats: CD8+ T cells were the subset that, on average, had more expanded clones than CD4+.

This clone was seen only a few times. What it binds is unknown. Trimming cost V 0 bases and J 2 bases, with 8 bases left between them. From germline, CDR1 is GTSNPN and CDR2 SVGIG (reference sequence). This CDR3 has 14 amino acids. Repertoires were generated with immunoSEQ multiplex PCR, while TCRdb's copy carries only in-frame clones and drops some. Found here are about 28,000 clones, about 80% of them singletons; the top ten hold 11%. This receptor was identified in an adult with an advanced solid tumor such as melanoma, head and neck, liver or kidney cancer. The rearrangement joins TRBV30 to TRBJ1-5; no firm D call. The source was CD4+ or CD8+ T cells sorted from blood, collected in a trial of the OX40 agonist ivuxolimab. This chain's CDR3 is CAWSVSGGNQPQHF. CDR3 DNA sequence: TGTGCCTGGAGTGTATCTGGGGGCAATCAGCCCCAGCATTTT.